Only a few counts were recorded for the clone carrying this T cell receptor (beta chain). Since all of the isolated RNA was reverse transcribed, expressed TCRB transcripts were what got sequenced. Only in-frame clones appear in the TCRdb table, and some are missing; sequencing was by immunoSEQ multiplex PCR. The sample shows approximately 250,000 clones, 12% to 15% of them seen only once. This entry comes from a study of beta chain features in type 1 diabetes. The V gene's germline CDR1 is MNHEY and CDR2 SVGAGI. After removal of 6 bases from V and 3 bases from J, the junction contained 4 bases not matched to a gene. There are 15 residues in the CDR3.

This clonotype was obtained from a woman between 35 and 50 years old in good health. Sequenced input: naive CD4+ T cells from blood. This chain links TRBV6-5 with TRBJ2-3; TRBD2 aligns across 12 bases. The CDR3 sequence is CASRLAGGPTDTQYF. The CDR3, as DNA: TGTGCCAGCAGGCTAGCGGGGGGGCCGACAGATACGCAGTATTTT.